A selection of T cell receptor beta chains follows, all from one sample in a study of vaccination effects on CD4 cells after COVID-19. These receptors have no identified antigens. Libraries were prepared by immunoSEQ multiplex PCR; TCRdb keeps only in-frame clonotypes and omits some of them. The sample yields around 31,000 clones, approximately 68% seen once. This sample comprised CD4+ T cells from PBMCs cultured with HCoV-229E spike peptides, obtained before COVID-19 vaccination. These receptors were obtained from a human donor who received a COVID-19 vaccine. Both conserved end residues are part of each CDR3. The order of the fields is clone size, D gene, V gene, J gene, CDR3 protein, CDR3 DNA. A D gene is named only where the DNA matches it firmly. Clone size is shown for a subset of rows, as once, few, many or a class of expanded clone.

clone_size: NA; d_call: NA; v_call: TRBV6-1; j_call: TRBJ1-5; cdr3_aa: CASSEAGQPQHF; cdr3_nt: TGTGCCAGCAGTGAAGCGGGCCAGCCCCAGCATTTT
clone_size: NA; d_call: NA; v_call: TRBV27; j_call: TRBJ2-7; cdr3_aa: CASSFRGGEQYF; cdr3_nt: TGTGCCAGCAGTTTTAGGGGTGGCGAGCAGTACTTC
clone_size: NA; d_call: NA; v_call: TRBV9; j_call: TRBJ2-1; cdr3_aa: CASSPLLGHNEQFF; cdr3_nt: TGTGCCAGCAGCCCGCTCCTGGGGCACAATGAGCAGTTCTTC
clone_size: NA; d_call: TRBD1; v_call: TRBV5-1; j_call: TRBJ2-7; cdr3_aa: CASSAGTGGSVQYF; cdr3_nt: TGCGCCAGCAGCGCAGGGACAGGGGGTAGTGTGCAGTACTTC
clone_size: NA; d_call: NA; v_call: TRBV11-2; j_call: TRBJ1-2; cdr3_aa: CASSLREVGLGGYTF; cdr3_nt: TGTGCCAGCAGCTTGAGGGAGGTCGGCCTAGGGGGCTACACCTTC
clone_size: NA; d_call: TRBD1; v_call: TRBV24-1; j_call: TRBJ2-5; cdr3_aa: CATSDGTAPIETQYF; cdr3_nt: TGTGCCACCAGTGATGGGACAGCCCCTATTGAGACCCAGTACTTC
clone_size: NA; d_call: TRBD2; v_call: TRBV28; j_call: TRBJ2-7; cdr3_aa: CASSLTSGLAGRGEQYF; cdr3_nt: TGTGCCAGCAGTTTAACATCGGGACTAGCGGGAAGGGGCGAGCAGTACTTC
clone_size: NA; d_call: NA; v_call: TRBV5-1; j_call: TRBJ1-2; cdr3_aa: CASSSHQYGYTF; cdr3_nt: TGCGCCAGCAGCTCGCATCAATATGGCTACACCTTC
clone_size: NA; d_call: NA; v_call: TRBV6-2/TRBV6-3; j_call: TRBJ2-1; cdr3_aa: CASSYVAAYNEQFF; cdr3_nt: TGTGCCAGCAGTTACGTGGCAGCGTACAATGAGCAGTTCTTC
clone_size: few; d_call: NA; v_call: TRBV6-2/TRBV6-3; j_call: TRBJ1-1; cdr3_aa: CASSYGGNTEAFF; cdr3_nt: TGTGCCAGCAGTTACGGGGGGAACACTGAAGCTTTCTTT
clone_size: NA; d_call: NA; v_call: TRBV18; j_call: TRBJ1-1; cdr3_aa: CASSQTGSDTEAFF; cdr3_nt: TGTGCCAGCTCCCAAACAGGGAGCGACACTGAAGCTTTCTTT
clone_size: NA; d_call: NA; v_call: TRBV6-6; j_call: TRBJ1-4; cdr3_aa: CATWSATNEKLFF; cdr3_nt: TGTGCCACCTGGTCGGCAACTAATGAAAAACTGTTTTTT
clone_size: few; d_call: TRBD1; v_call: TRBV2; j_call: TRBJ2-7; cdr3_aa: CASSDGRTGTNEQYF; cdr3_nt: TGTGCCAGCAGTGATGGGCGGACAGGGACCAACGAGCAGTACTTC